In this sample, the clone carrying this T cell receptor beta chain turned up once. CDR1 is SGHRS and CDR2 is YFSETQ in the germline V gene. V was clipped by 0 bases and J by 13 bases, with 14 bases between them. This CDR3 region has 13 residues. The data belong to a study of control samples from healthy donors and cancer patients. Profiled with immunoSEQ multiplex PCR; TCRdb holds only in-frame clones, not every one. The table has about 120,000 clones, 90% seen once; the top ten hold around 2.3%. V gene TRBV5-1 combines with J gene TRBJ2-1; D call uncertain. This TCR was recovered from a man in his forties in good health. The sample comprised blood. CDR3 amino acids: CASSLDFFGRQFF. CDR3 nucleotides: TGCGCCAGCAGCTTGGACTTTTTTGGACGTCAGTTCTTC.